This T cell receptor (beta chain) was sequenced in a study of OX40 agonist ivuxolimab in advanced cancers. About the study as a whole: Ivuxolimab, which targeted the costimulatory receptor OX40 (CD134), was an agonistic, fully human IgG2 monoclonal antibody. Intravenous ivuxolimab was administered to patients every 2 weeks at six dose levels: 0.01, 0.1, 0.3, 1.5, 3 and 10 mg/kg. Of the roughly 52 dose-escalation patients, hepatocellular carcinoma was present in approximately 20, melanoma in roughly 15, renal cell carcinoma in 9 and head and neck cancer in 9. In the dose-escalation cohort, approximately 83% of patients were male, and the mean age was approximately 60 years with a range of roughly 20 to 85. Patients were allowed to have had prior anti-PD-1, anti-PD-L1 or anti-CTLA-4 therapy, and 30% to 50% of the dose-escalation patients had previously received checkpoint inhibitors. Partial responses were achieved by three dose-escalation patients, of whom one had hepatocellular carcinoma and two had cutaneous melanoma. Peripheral TCRbeta sequencing aimed to test whether ivuxolimab altered TCR sequence diversity and caused clonal T-cell expansion. The paper describes the monotherapy dose-escalation part (N = 52 patients) of the phase I trial of ivuxolimab. What the authors observed across the whole study: Antigen specificity was not determined for the clonally expanded peripheral T cells. At doses of 0.1 to 3.0 mg/kg, clonal expansion of both CD4+ and CD8+ T cells in blood was seen between baseline and week 6. On average, CD8+ T cells showed more expanded clones than CD4+ T cells after ivuxolimab. Partial responders in the 0.1-3.0 mg/kg groups had among the lowest normalized peripheral clonal expansion, especially among CD8+ T cells. Low levels of normalized T-cell clonal expansion were also seen in some nonresponding patients.

Via the germline V gene, CDR1 is KGHSY and CDR2 FQNENV. The CDR3 holds 12 amino acids from the cysteine to the phenylalanine. CDR3 DNA only is kept here, 36 bases in frame from base 1. V is shortened by 2 bases, J by 2 bases, and the region joining them spans 3 bases. Genomic DNA was extracted from sorted cells for sequencing of the TCRbeta CDR3 region. The immunoSEQ Assay was used for sequencing of TCRbeta CDR3 regions. This immuneACCESS table, as held by TCRdb, lists in-frame sequences with V and J called but not all clones. Of the missing ones, under half trace to an unresolved V gene in checked studies; the others have no known cause. Within this sample are 60,000 to 90,000 clones, with roughly 81% of them counted one time only. The top ten constitute about 5% of the sample. The trial excluded patients who had a history of autoimmune disease or who were on systemic immunosuppression. In every dose cohort, peripheral blood was drawn for TCR sequencing at baseline, cycle 4 day 1, and cycle 7 day 1. The samples were taken from a phase I, first-in-human, multicenter, open-label dose-escalation trial of ivuxolimab. Adults with locally advanced or metastatic melanoma, renal cell carcinoma, hepatocellular carcinoma or head and neck squamous cell carcinoma were enrolled in the trial. CD4+ and CD8+ T cells were sorted separately from peripheral blood before TCR sequencing.

This clone has more than one count but fewer than ten. It lacks a known antigen. One base away there is no much larger clone; base qualities are not given. The clonotype comes from an adult with an advanced solid tumor such as melanoma, head and neck, liver or kidney cancer. The chain is made from TRBV16 and TRBJ1-1; the D gene lacks a confident call. The sample in question was CD4+ or CD8+ T cells sorted from blood, obtained in a trial of the OX40 agonist ivuxolimab. This receptor has the CDR3 CASSQQNTEAFF. Here is the DNA: TGTGCCAGCAGCCAACAAAACACTGAAGCTTTCTTT.